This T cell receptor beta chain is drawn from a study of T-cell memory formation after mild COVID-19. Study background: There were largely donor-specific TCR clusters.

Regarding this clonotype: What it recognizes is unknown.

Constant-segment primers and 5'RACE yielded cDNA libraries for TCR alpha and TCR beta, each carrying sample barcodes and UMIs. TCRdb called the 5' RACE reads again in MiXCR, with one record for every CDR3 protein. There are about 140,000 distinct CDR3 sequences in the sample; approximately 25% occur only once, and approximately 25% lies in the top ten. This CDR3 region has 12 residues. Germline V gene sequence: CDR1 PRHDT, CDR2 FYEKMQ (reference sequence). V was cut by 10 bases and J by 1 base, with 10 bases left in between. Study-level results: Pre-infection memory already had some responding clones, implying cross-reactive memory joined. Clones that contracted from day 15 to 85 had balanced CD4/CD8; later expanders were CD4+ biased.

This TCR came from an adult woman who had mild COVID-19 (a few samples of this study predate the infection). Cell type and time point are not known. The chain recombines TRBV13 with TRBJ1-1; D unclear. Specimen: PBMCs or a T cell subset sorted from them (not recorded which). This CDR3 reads CATATGNTEAFF. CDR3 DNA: TGTGCCACCGCGACGGGGAACACTGAAGCTTTCTTT.